This T cell receptor (beta chain) was found in a study of cytomegalovirus exposure and HLA in healthy donors. Study information: For the roughly 400 genotyped donors, about 79% fell within the Caucasian-associated ancestry cluster.

The PCR contained 60 Vbeta and 13 Jbeta primers. The repertoire was sequenced with immunoSEQ multiplex PCR; TCRdb's copy has only in-frame clones and lacks some. This sample has some 140,000 clones; over 60% occur once, and the top ten carry roughly 1%. Study-wide results and caveats: Among TCR beta chains of equal frequency, HLA-associated ones were more clonally expanded in a later analysis. Because they were indistinguishable, some V segments, including TRBV6-2 and TRBV6-3, were excluded. For most TCR beta V segments, an earlier analysis put the productive rate at about 90% or about 30% of the time.

As for this clone: Its matching antigen is unknown.

V was trimmed by 1 base and J by 4 bases, leaving 6 bases between them. Germline V gene lookup returns CDR1 SGHTA and CDR2 FQGTGA. The CDR3 has 13 residues. Sample: PBMCs. The TCR was taken from a woman aged 60-75 years in good health and CMV-seronegative. The rearrangement joins TRBV7-3 to TRBJ2-3; the D is unclear. The DNA for the CDR3 is TGTGCCAGCAGCTTAAATTCGGCAGATACGCAGTATTTT. As protein: CASSLNSADTQYF. The full variable domain, rest sourced from reference TRBV7-3 and TRBJ2-3, is GAGVSQTPSNKVTEKGKYVELRCDPISGHTALYWYRQSLGQGPEFLIYFQGTGAADDSGLPNDRFFAVRPEGSVSTLKIQRTERGDSAVYLCASSLNSADTQYFGPGTRLTVL.